The 4 T cell receptor beta chains reported below all come from one sample, sequenced in a study of patients and donors after allogeneic stem cell transplantation. A single record per CDR3 protein comes from TCRdb applying MiXCR to the RT-PCR reads. Altogether some 960,000 distinct CDR3 sequences are present, 18% being singletons, with the ten largest covering roughly 6.4%. The sequenced sample consisted of blood, either unsorted or a sorted T cell fraction (not recorded which). Receptors were obtained from a human donor who was either an allogeneic HSCT recipient or a stem cell or donor lymphocyte infusion donor (not recorded which). It is not recorded whose cells these are; they may come from a transplant donor.

The chain joins TRBV28 to TRBJ1-1; possibly TRBD1 for D (6 bases). The germline V gene has CDR1 MDHEN and CDR2 SYDVKM. CDR3 length equals 15 residues. Trimming stripped 10 bases from V and 0 bases from J, with 18 bases between. CDR3 nucleotide sequence: TGTGCCACCGAAAAAAAGGGGGGCTTGAACACTGAAGCTTTCTTT. This sequence encodes CATEKKGGLNTEAFF. Supplemented by reference TRBV28 and TRBJ1-1, the full variable domain reads DVKVTQSSRYLVKRTGEKVFLECVQDMDHENMFWYRQDPGLGLRLIYFSYDVKMKEKGDIPEGYSVSREKKERFSLILESASTNQTSMYLCATEKKGGLNTEAFFGQGTRLTVV.

V and J are TRBV7-9 and TRBJ2-5; TRBD2 aligns across 9 bases. The germline gives CDR1 SEHNR, CDR2 FQNEAQ (reference sequence). This CDR3 comprises 17 residues. V lost 5 bases to trimming and J lost 1 base; unmatched junction nucleotides: 11. This CDR3 is CASSPRLGGGVQETQYF. DNA of the CDR3: TGTGCCAGCAGCCCCCGGTTGGGCGGGGGGGTCCAAGAGACCCAGTACTTC. The full variable domain, completed using reference TRBV7-9 and TRBJ2-5, is DTGVSQNPRHKITKRGQNVTFRCDPISEHNRLYWYRQTLGQGPEFLTYFQNEAQLEKSRLLSDRFSAERPKGSFSTLEIQRTEQGDSAMYLCASSPRLGGGVQETQYFGPGTRLLVL.

The chain joins TRBV7-2 to TRBJ2-3; 7 bases line up with TRBD2. J gave up 0 bases and V 4 bases, and 7 bases lay outside the gene matches. Germline-derived CDR1 and CDR2 are SGHTA and FQGNSA. The CDR3 is 16 amino acids. The CDR3 loop reads CASSSVAGTSTDTQYF. Written as DNA, the CDR3 is TGTGCCAGCAGCTCCGTAGCGGGTACTAGCACAGATACGCAGTATTTT.

The V call is TRBV5-1, the J call TRBJ2-7; 7 nucleotides agree with TRBD2. V was clipped by 4 bases and J by 3 bases; unmatched bases: 10. CDR1 SGHRS and CDR2 YFSETQ come from the germline V gene. The CDR3 spans 15 residues. The CDR3 DNA reads as TGCGCCAGCAGCCTTAGTGGCGGGAGCTTCTACGAGCAGTACTTC. It codes for CASSLSGGSFYEQYF.